Listed here are 30 T cell receptor beta chains from one sample, sequenced in a study of cytotoxic CD8 clonotypes in ibrutinib-treated CLL. Only in-frame clones appear in the TCRdb table, and some are missing; sequencing was by immunoSEQ multiplex PCR. The data hold over 100,000 clones, with more than 55% observed a single time. The source material was PBMCs, sampled after 24 months of ibrutinib treatment. The receptors were sampled from a human donor with chronic lymphocytic leukemia.

This clone has only one observation. The gene calls are TRBV30 and TRBJ2-2; the D call may be TRBD1 or TRBD2 (5 bases each). V gave up 3 bases and J gave up 1 base, with 15 bases separating them. Germline CDR1 and CDR2: GTSNPN and SVGIG (reference sequence). This CDR3 contains 16 residues. CDR3: CAWSGVTGLNTGELFF. In nucleotides, the CDR3 is TGTGCCTGGAGCGGGGTAACAGGATTGAACACCGGGGAGCTGTTTTTT.

Notes on this clone: The sample holds other DNA sequences that translate to the same CDR3. The chain uses TRBV2 and TRBJ2-5; D is uncertain. V lost 2 bases, J lost 5 bases, and 3 bases lay in between. CDR3 length: 11 residues. Germline CDR1 and CDR2: SNHLY and FYNNEI. The CDR3, as DNA: TGTGCCAGCAGTGAATACGAGACCCAGTACTTC. Protein: CASSEYETQYF.

This chain uses TRBV29-1 with TRBJ2-2; D is undetermined. The CDR3 totals 13 residues. V dropped 3 bases and J dropped 2 bases, with 7 bases sitting between them. The germline V gene encodes CDR1 SQVTM and CDR2 ANQGSEA. The CDR3 loop reads CSVDNINTGELFF. In nucleotides, the CDR3 is TGCAGCGTTGACAACATCAACACCGGGGAGCTGTTTTTT.

CDR3 nucleotide sequence: TGTGCCAGCAGCTTAGGGCAGGACAGCTCCTACGAGCAGTACTTC. Translation gives CASSLGQDSSYEQYF. This chain uses TRBV7-2 with TRBJ2-7; tentatively, D is TRBD1 (6 bases). The germline CDR1 and CDR2 sequences are SGHTA and FQGNSA. V was pared by 1 base and J by 0 bases, with 10 bases between. This CDR3 has 15 residues.

The table lists this clone with many counts. The rearrangement joins TRBV30 to TRBJ1-3; no clear D. In germline, CDR1 is GTSNPN, CDR2 SVGIG (reference sequence). The CDR3 has 14 residues. V was shortened by 3 bases and J by 0 bases, with 9 bases between the two germline ends. The CDR3 bases are TGTGCCTGGAGCCCCAGGTTCTCTGGAAACACCATATATTTT. Protein sequence: CAWSPRFSGNTIYF.

This chain joins TRBV5-1 and TRBJ1-5; no clear D. This CDR3 spans 15 amino acids. Germline V lookup: CDR1 SGHRS, CDR2 YFSETQ. Trimming took 7 bases from V and 0 from J, leaving 14 bases between them. The CDR3 sequence: CASALSPHSNQPQHF. CDR3 bases: TGCGCCAGCGCCCTTTCACCCCATAGCAATCAGCCCCAGCATTTT. Based on the CDR3 plus reference TRBV5-1 and TRBJ1-5, the full variable domain is KAGVTQTPRYLIKTRGQQVTLSCSPISGHRSVSWYQQTPGQGLQFLFEYFSETQRNKGNFPGRFSGRQFSNSRSEMNVSTLELGDSALYLCASALSPHSNQPQHFGDGTRLSIL.

The chain combines TRBV7-6 with TRBJ2-2, with 12 bases fitting TRBD2. CDR3 length: 17 amino acids. Germline values: CDR1 SGHVS, CDR2 FNYEAQ. The V gene end was trimmed by 3 bases and the J gene end by 6 bases; junction bases not matched to a gene: 8. Written as DNA, the CDR3 is TGTGCCAGCAGCTTTCGAGCTGGACTAGCGGGGTCCGGGGAGCTGTTTTTT. It translates to CASSFRAGLAGSGELFF. Full variable domain (outside the CDR3, taken from reference TRBV7-6 and TRBJ2-2): GAGVSQSPRYKVTKRGQDVALRCDPISGHVSLYWYRQALGQGPEFLTYFNYEAQQDKSGLPNDRFSAERPEGSISTLTIQRTEQRDSAMYRCASSFRAGLAGSGELFFGEGSRLTVL.

Remarks on this clone: Distinct nucleotide sequences in the sample also encode this CDR3. This chain connects TRBV5-1 to TRBJ2-5; possibly TRBD2 for D (7 bases). Trimming pared 0 bases from V and 1 base from J, leaving 13 bases between. CDR3 length equals 16 residues. Germline lookup yields CDR1 SGHRS and CDR2 YFSETQ. DNA for the CDR3: TGCGCCAGCAGCTTGGGAGGTGGGGGGGCCCAAGAGACCCAGTACTTC. Amino acids: CASSLGGGGAQETQYF.

The V call is TRBV10-2, the J call TRBJ2-5; perhaps D is TRBD1 or TRBD2 (5 bases each). The CDR3 contains 13 residues. Germline assignment: CDR1 WSHSY and CDR2 SAAADI. Between the trimmed V and J ends, which lost 6 bases and 2 bases, there was a span of 10 bases. CDR3: CASSRDGQETQYF. CDR3 nucleotides: TGCGCCAGCAGCCGGGACGGACAAGAGACCCAGTACTTC.

The table lists this clone with a count of one. This rearrangement joins TRBV29-1 to TRBJ2-7, with D perhaps matching TRBD1 or TRBD2 (5 bases each). The germline V gene encodes CDR1 SQVTM and CDR2 ANQGSEA. The CDR3 length is 14 residues. V gave up 7 bases and J gave up 1 base, with 17 bases separating them. In DNA, the CDR3 is TGCAGCGCGGCACCTAGAGGGGTTTCCTACGAGCAGTACTTC. It translates to CSAAPRGVSYEQYF.

This clone was picked up a small number of times. The chain couples TRBV27 to TRBJ2-5; 11 bases fit TRBD2. The CDR3 has 16 amino acids. CDR1 and CDR2 from the germline V gene are MNHEY and SMNVEV (reference sequence). V lost 5 bases, J lost 5 bases, and 10 bases stayed unmatched. The CDR3 DNA is TGTGCCAGCAGTCTACGTCTAGCGGGGGGAGGGGAGACCCAGTACTTC. Its translation: CASSLRLAGGGETQYF.

V gene TRBV5-1 combines with J gene TRBJ2-1, with 9 bases fitting TRBD1. The germline V gene has CDR1 SGHRS and CDR2 YFSETQ. The J segment lost 9 bases and the V segment lost 0 bases, leaving 10 bases of the junction unmatched. The CDR3 consists of 16 residues. CDR3 in amino acids: CASSLEGTGRSGEQFF. In nucleotides, the CDR3 is TGCGCCAGCAGCTTGGAAGGGACAGGGCGTTCGGGTGAGCAGTTCTTC.

The V and J genes are TRBV5-4 and TRBJ2-5; D is possibly TRBD2 (5 bases). V was cut by 3 bases and J by 2 bases, with 8 bases left in between. Germline V CDR1 and CDR2: SGHNT, YYREEE (reference sequence). This CDR3 has 13 residues. The chain's CDR3 is CASSYRGQETQYF. DNA for the CDR3: TGTGCCAGCAGCTACCGGGGACAAGAGACCCAGTACTTC.

This clone came up many times. J is TRBJ1-1 and V is TRBV7-9; no definite D call. Germline V gene data show CDR1 as SEHNR and CDR2 as FQNEAQ (reference sequence). V shed 5 bases and J shed 0 bases, with 16 bases lying between them. This CDR3 is 16 amino acids long. This CDR3 is CASSPVGGHLNTEAFF. In nucleotides, the CDR3 is TGTGCCAGCAGCCCGGTGGGAGGGCACCTGAACACTGAAGCTTTCTTT.

The genes are TRBV7-2 and TRBJ2-7; 7 positions agree with TRBD1. Trimming cost V 5 bases and J 3 bases; bases outside gene matches: 10. Per the germline V gene, CDR1 is SGHTA and CDR2 is FQGNSA. This CDR3 region has 15 residues. The CDR3 nucleotides are TGTGCCAGCAGCACTTACGGGACAGAGCACTACGAGCAGTACTTC. Translating it yields CASSTYGTEHYEQYF.

This chain connects TRBV6-5 to TRBJ1-4; weak D call: TRBD1 (5 bases). CDR1 and CDR2 from the germline V gene are MNHEY and SVGAGI. The CDR3 runs 16 residues. V lost 4 bases to trimming and J lost 6 bases, with 18 bases between them. Written as DNA, the CDR3 is TGTGCCAGCAGTTCCCGGGACTCCCTTCTAGATGAAAAACTGTTTTTT. Translated: CASSSRDSLLDEKLFF.

The chain carries TRBV19 and TRBJ1-5, with D maybe TRBD1 (5 bases). The CDR3 is 14 amino acids. CDR1 is LNHDA and CDR2 is SQIVND in the germline V gene (reference sequence). V was cut by 4 bases and J by 5 bases, with 12 bases left in between. The chain's CDR3 is CASSNTGNYQPQHF. The CDR3 DNA is TGTGCCAGTAGTAACACAGGCAACTATCAGCCCCAGCATTTT.

This clone was picked up a small number of times. The chain carries TRBV18 and TRBJ2-1; D is unresolved. V shed 0 bases and J shed 11 bases, with 8 bases lying between them. Germline assignment: CDR1 KGHSH and CDR2 LQKENI. The CDR3 spans 12 residues. CDR3 sequence reads: CASSPPTVQQFF. CDR3 in DNA: TGTGCCAGCTCACCACCGACTGTGCAGCAGTTCTTC. Full variable domain (remainder filled in from reference TRBV18 and TRBJ2-1): NAGVMQNPRHLVRRRGQEARLRCSPMKGHSHVYWYRQLPEEGLKFMVYLQKENIIDESGMPKERFSAEFPKEGPSILRIQQVVRGDSAAYFCASSPPTVQQFFGPGTRLTVL.

About this clone: This likely stems from a read error, as it lies one base from a far larger clone. Additional DNA sequences in this sample encode the identical CDR3. The rearrangement joins TRBV7-9 to TRBJ2-2; TRBD1 aligns across 8 bases. This CDR3 spans 17 amino acids. V gave up 7 bases and J gave up 5 bases; unmatched junction bases: 15. Germline CDR1 and CDR2: SEHNR and FQNEAQ (reference sequence). CDR3 residues: CASIELGRQGWTGELFF. CDR3 coding DNA: TGTGCCAGCATCGAATTGGGGAGACAGGGGTGGACCGGGGAGCTGTTTTTT.

The chain joins TRBV2 to TRBJ1-3; no clear D. V gave up 6 bases and J gave up 0 bases, with 15 bases separating them. The CDR3 length is 16 residues. The germline CDR1 and CDR2 sequences are SNHLY and FYNNEI. The CDR3 DNA sequence: TGTGCCAGCAGAGCGACATGGGCCAGCTCTGGAAACACCATATATTTT. It codes for CASRATWASSGNTIYF.

This chain joins TRBV5-4 and TRBJ2-1; D gene unclear. This CDR3 is built from 14 residues. Trimming shortened V by 6 bases and J by 0 bases, and 10 bases separated the two germline ends. The germline V gene has CDR1 SGHNT and CDR2 YYREEE (reference sequence). The CDR3 nucleotides are TGTGCCAGCACCCCGGAGAGCTCCTACAATGAGCAGTTCTTC. Translation: CASTPESSYNEQFF.

The chain couples TRBV30 to TRBJ1-1; perhaps TRBD1 as D (5 bases). Trimming stripped 1 base from V and 0 bases from J, with 6 bases between. The CDR3 has 13 residues. Per germline, CDR1 GTSNPN and CDR2 SVGIG (reference sequence). CDR3 in DNA: TGTGCCTGGAGTGGGACATTGAACACTGAAGCTTTCTTT. Its translation is CAWSGTLNTEAFF.

This clone has just a few counts. J is TRBJ2-1 and V is TRBV18; 11 bases fit TRBD1. This CDR3 region has 13 residues. In germline, CDR1 is KGHSH, CDR2 LQKENI. Germline trimming cut 5 bases from V and 7 bases from J; bases unmatched to any gene: 1. DNA of the CDR3: TGTGCCAGCTCAGGGACAGGGGGGAATGAGCAGTTCTTC. Residues: CASSGTGGNEQFF.

J is TRBJ2-1 and V is TRBV5-1; D unclear. V was trimmed by 2 bases and J by 5 bases, leaving 8 bases between them. Germline values: CDR1 SGHRS, CDR2 YFSETQ. This CDR3 is 13 amino acids long. The DNA of the CDR3 is TGCGCCAGCAGCTTAACAGCAGACAATGAGCAGTTCTTC. Protein product: CASSLTADNEQFF.

The chain couples TRBV9 to TRBJ2-7; TRBD1 or TRBD2 may be the D gene (7 bases each). V was pared by 10 bases and J by 0 bases, with 17 bases between. This CDR3 region has 14 residues. CDR1 and CDR2 from the germline V gene are SGDLS and YYNGEE. CDR3 loop: CARGRGLPSYEQYF. The CDR3 region has the DNA TGTGCCCGGGGGAGGGGGCTACCCTCCTACGAGCAGTACTTC. Filled out from reference TRBV9 and TRBJ2-7, the complete variable domain reads DSGVTQTPKHLITATGQRVTLRCSPRSGDLSVYWYQQSLDQGLQFLIQYYNGEERAKGNILERFSAQQFPDLHSELNLSSLELGDSALYFCARGRGLPSYEQYFGPGTRLTVT.

The rearrangement links TRBV30 to TRBJ1-2; D gene uncertain. The V gene's germline CDR1 is GTSNPN and CDR2 SVGIG (reference sequence). V shed 3 bases and J shed 7 bases, with 27 bases lying between them. This CDR3 is built from 17 residues. The CDR3 sequence is CAWRGTQGQPVLLGYTF. Here the CDR3 DNA reads TGTGCCTGGAGGGGCACCCAAGGGCAACCGGTATTACTTGGCTACACCTTC.

A word on this clone: Compared with germline, one end of the junction differs, possibly owing to a read error. The rearrangement links TRBV2 to TRBJ1-5; D is undetermined. Germline V gives CDR1 SNHLY, CDR2 FYNNEI. This CDR3 is built from 14 residues. Written as DNA, the CDR3 is TGTGCCAGCAGGGAAGGGCCCGAGTACTATCACCAGCATTTT. This gives the protein CASREGPEYYHQHF.

This clone has only one observation. The V gene is TRBV11-3, the J gene TRBJ2-2, with TRBD1 matching over 10 bases. The CDR3 totals 15 residues. The V and J ends lost 3 bases and 7 bases, in that order; junction bases with no gene match: 5. Looked up from germline, CDR1 is SGHNT and CDR2 is YENEEA. Here the CDR3 DNA reads TGTGCCAGCAGCTTCGGGACAGGGGTTCACGGGGAGCTGTTTTTT. Translated, it gives CASSFGTGVHGELFF.

The rearrangement uses TRBV28 and TRBJ1-2; TRBD1 aligns across 7 bases. The junction had 8 bases not matched to a gene; V was cut back by 6 bases and J by 4 bases. The CDR3 covers 14 residues. Germline assignment: CDR1 MDHEN and CDR2 SYDVKM. CDR3: CASRGTDRVYGYTF. CDR3 bases: TGTGCCAGCAGGGGCACCGACAGGGTCTATGGCTACACCTTC.

This clone was found a few times. This rearrangement joins TRBV19 to TRBJ2-7, with 11 bases identical to TRBD2. The CDR3 is 12 residues long. J gave up 4 bases and V 8 bases, and 1 base lay outside the gene matches. Germline CDR1 LNHDA, CDR2 SQIVND (reference sequence). The chain's CDR3 is CASSSGGYEQYF. The CDR3 bases are TGTGCCAGTTCTAGCGGGGGGTACGAGCAGTACTTC.